This is a list of T cell receptor beta chains from one sample in a study of T cell responses to AZD1222 COVID-19 vaccine. Profiled with immunoSEQ multiplex PCR; TCRdb holds only in-frame clones, not every one. The sample includes over 110,000 clones, approximately 90% of them seen just once. The sequenced sample was peripheral blood, obtained on day 0 of AZD1222 vaccination. The receptors stem from an adult in good health. Both conserved end residues are part of each CDR3. Each record gives: CDR3 protein, CDR3 DNA, J gene, D gene, clone size, V gene. A D gene is named only where the DNA matches it firmly. Clone sizes are given selectively: once, few, many, or a class where the clone is expanded.

CASRGSGTSTDTQYF	TGCGCCAGCAGGGGGAGCGGTACTAGCACAGATACGCAGTATTTT	TRBJ2-3	NA	NA	TRBV5-1
CASSPRGTGANVLTF	TGTGCCAGCAGCCCCCGGGGTACTGGGGCCAACGTCCTGACTTTC	TRBJ2-6	NA	once	TRBV6-5
CAISDTASDRFF	TGTGCCATCAGTGATACCGCGAGCGATCGGTTCTTC	TRBJ2-1	NA	NA	TRBV10-3
CASSLGGRAGTDTQYF	TGTGCCAGCAGCTTAGGTGGGAGGGCCGGCACAGATACGCAGTATTTT	TRBJ2-3	TRBD2	NA	TRBV5-4
CASKSRGTGELFF	TGTGCCAGTAAGTCCAGGGGCACCGGGGAGCTGTTTTTT	TRBJ2-2	NA	NA	TRBV19
CASSSYGLAHSTDTQYF	TGCGCCAGCAGCTCCTACGGACTAGCCCATAGCACAGATACGCAGTATTTT	TRBJ2-3	TRBD2	NA	TRBV5-1
CASSPPVTGLTDTQYF	TGTGCCAGCAGCCCGCCCGTGACGGGATTAACAGATACGCAGTATTTT	TRBJ2-3	NA	NA	TRBV9
CAISEPRPTRTEAFF	TGTGCCATCAGTGAGCCCCGCCCGACGAGAACTGAAGCTTTCTTT	TRBJ1-1	NA	once	TRBV10-3
CASSLGTDLNEQFF	TGTGCCAGCAGCTTAGGGACAGATCTCAATGAGCAGTTCTTC	TRBJ2-1	NA	NA	TRBV7-9
CASSPNRGNYNEQFF	TGCGCCAGCAGCCCCAACAGGGGTAATTACAATGAGCAGTTCTTC	TRBJ2-1	TRBD1	NA	TRBV4-3
CASSRATEAFF	TGTGCCAGCAGTAGGGCGACTGAAGCTTTCTTT	TRBJ1-1	NA	NA	TRBV3-1/TRBV3-2
CASSQGQGYSNQPQHF	TGTGCCAGCAGCCAAGGACAGGGGTATAGCAATCAGCCCCAGCATTTT	TRBJ1-5	TRBD1	NA	TRBV4-2
CAISGTGENTEAFF	TGTGCCATCAGCGGGACAGGGGAGAACACTGAAGCTTTCTTT	TRBJ1-1	TRBD1	NA	TRBV10-3
CASSSRGYTEAFF	TGTGCCAGCAGCTCAAGGGGGTACACTGAAGCTTTCTTT	TRBJ1-1	NA	NA	TRBV7-9
CASSIEGKLFF	TGTGCCAGCAGTATAGAAGGAAAACTGTTTTTT	TRBJ1-4	NA	NA	TRBV6-6
CATSREMGEQYF	TGTGCCACCAGCAGAGAAATGGGCGAGCAGTACTTC	TRBJ2-7	NA	NA	TRBV15
CASSLRDATATNQPQHF	TGTGCCAGCAGCCTTCGTGACGCCACCGCAACCAATCAGCCCCAGCATTTT	TRBJ1-5	NA	NA	TRBV5-5
CASSPQGSGANVLTF	TGTGCCAGTAGTCCCCAGGGGTCTGGGGCCAACGTCCTGACTTTC	TRBJ2-6	NA	NA	TRBV19
CASSLRQAYEQYF	TGTGCCAGCAGTTTACGACAAGCCTACGAGCAGTACTTC	TRBJ2-7	NA	NA	TRBV27
CASTFRGPYNSPLHF	TGTGCCAGCACCTTCCGGGGCCCCTATAATTCACCCCTCCACTTT	TRBJ1-6	NA	once	TRBV21-1
CASSTAGVRTGELFF	TGTGCCAGCAGCACCGCGGGGGTCCGAACCGGGGAGCTGTTTTTT	TRBJ2-2	TRBD2	NA	TRBV6-5
CASRRDRAYEQYF	TGTGCCAGCAGGAGGGACAGGGCATACGAGCAGTACTTC	TRBJ2-7	TRBD1	NA	TRBV2
CASSWGQGTEQFF	TGCGCCAGCAGCTGGGGACAGGGGACTGAGCAGTTCTTC	TRBJ2-1	TRBD1	NA	TRBV5-1
CASSLSQGTTNEKLFF	TGTGCCAGCAGCTTAAGCCAGGGGACAACTAATGAAAAACTGTTTTTT	TRBJ1-4	NA	NA	TRBV7-9
CASSLINTEAFF	TGTGCCAGCAGCCTAATCAACACTGAAGCTTTCTTT	TRBJ1-1	NA	NA	TRBV7-9
CAFHPGGSYEQYF	TGTGCCTTCCACCCAGGGGGCTCCTACGAGCAGTACTTC	TRBJ2-7	TRBD1	NA	TRBV5-4
CAWSRRLSSGNTIYF	TGTGCCTGGAGTAGACGCCTGAGCTCTGGAAACACCATATATTTT	TRBJ1-3	NA	once	TRBV30
CAITSGPGTTSPLHF	TGTGCCATCACCAGCGGACCCGGTACGACTTCACCCCTCCACTTT	TRBJ1-6	NA	NA	TRBV10-3
CASSRTGAGSSPLHF	TGTGCCAGCAGTAGGACGGGAGCAGGTAGTTCACCCCTCCACTTT	TRBJ1-6	NA	NA	TRBV28
CASTPPRSKGNQPQHF	TGTGCCAGTACCCCTCCCCGGAGTAAGGGCAATCAGCCCCAGCATTTT	TRBJ1-5	NA	NA	TRBV19
CASSPSITNEKLFF	TGTGCCAGCAGTCCATCCATAACTAATGAAAAACTGTTTTTT	TRBJ1-4	NA	NA	TRBV28
CASSPVRVRETQYF	TGTGCCAGCTCTCCGGTAAGGGTGCGGGAGACCCAGTACTTC	TRBJ2-5	NA	NA	TRBV18
CASSDPRGPYEKLFF	TGTGCCAGCAGCGACCCCAGGGGGCCTTATGAAAAACTGTTTTTT	TRBJ1-4	TRBD1	NA	TRBV27
CAWSRQGIGEKLFF	TGTGCCTGGAGTCGACAGGGGATAGGAGAAAAACTGTTTTTT	TRBJ1-4	TRBD1	NA	TRBV30
CATSDTYEQYF	TGTGCCACCAGTGATACCTACGAGCAGTACTTC	TRBJ2-7	NA	NA	TRBV24-1
CASSSGTFQPQHF	TGTGCCAGCAGCTCAGGGACTTTTCAGCCCCAGCATTTT	TRBJ1-5	NA	NA	TRBV7-2
CAWSVSGGSFEQFF	TGTGCCTGGAGTGTCTCTGGCGGGAGCTTTGAGCAGTTCTTC	TRBJ2-1	TRBD2	NA	TRBV30
CASSPYTGTGGNGYTF	TGTGCCAGCAGCCCTTACACCGGGACAGGGGGAAATGGCTACACCTTC	TRBJ1-2	TRBD1	NA	TRBV7-9